A selection of T cell receptor beta chains follows, all from one sample in a study of identical twins. Each CDR3 protein is one row after TCRdb ran MiXCR on the 5' RACE reads. The data show around 250,000 distinct CDR3 sequences, with 5% to 7% seen just once and roughly 15% held by the top ten. The same sample was also used in a study of T cells expressing NK-cell markers.

Sequencing used CD8+ T cells sorted from blood. The receptors were gathered from a woman aged 18-30 years in good health. Both conserved end residues are trimmed from each CDR3. Fields, in order: V gene, J gene, CDR3 protein.

V gene: TRBV29-1; J gene: TRBJ2-2; CDR3 protein: SVQRFADTGELF
V gene: TRBV7-2; J gene: TRBJ1-1; CDR3 protein: ASSLSPRFRIEAF
V gene: TRBV20-1; J gene: TRBJ2-7; CDR3 protein: SAPPIAGTTYEQY
V gene: TRBV6-2/TRBV6-3; J gene: TRBJ1-3; CDR3 protein: ASSYGARGNTIY
V gene: TRBV6-2/TRBV6-3; J gene: TRBJ2-3; CDR3 protein: ASTQGLAGVYDTQY
V gene: TRBV29-1; J gene: TRBJ2-7; CDR3 protein: SVVGQTASYEQY
V gene: TRBV6-6; J gene: TRBJ1-1; CDR3 protein: ASGPTEAF
V gene: TRBV6-5; J gene: TRBJ1-5; CDR3 protein: ASSSTKLQRYYSNQPQH
V gene: TRBV28; J gene: TRBJ1-5; CDR3 protein: ASTADRGVYAQH
V gene: TRBV6-1; J gene: TRBJ1-1; CDR3 protein: ASSDGRLLNTEAF
V gene: TRBV6-1; J gene: TRBJ2-7; CDR3 protein: ASSEMGHEQY
V gene: TRBV6-2/TRBV6-3; J gene: TRBJ2-3; CDR3 protein: ASSYGRDTDTQY
V gene: TRBV12-3/TRBV12-4; J gene: TRBJ1-1; CDR3 protein: ASTGGTEAF
V gene: TRBV2; J gene: TRBJ1-1; CDR3 protein: ASSGTQGTEAF
V gene: TRBV11-2; J gene: TRBJ2-3; CDR3 protein: AIHLGGDTQY
V gene: TRBV13; J gene: TRBJ1-1; CDR3 protein: ASSFRQEYAEAF
V gene: TRBV9; J gene: TRBJ2-1; CDR3 protein: ASSVEGLRNEQF
V gene: TRBV7-2; J gene: TRBJ1-1; CDR3 protein: ASSWWDTEAF
V gene: TRBV25-1; J gene: TRBJ1-2; CDR3 protein: ASRIAGVGYT
V gene: TRBV29-1; J gene: TRBJ2-1; CDR3 protein: SVEALPGTERGGDEQF
V gene: TRBV13; J gene: TRBJ2-5; CDR3 protein: ASSSGSGGVPETQY
V gene: TRBV5-5; J gene: TRBJ2-1; CDR3 protein: ASSSRAAYNEQF
V gene: TRBV12-3/TRBV12-4; J gene: TRBJ1-1; CDR3 protein: ASSRERNTEAF
V gene: TRBV12-3/TRBV12-4; J gene: TRBJ1-3; CDR3 protein: ASTLYPGNTIY
V gene: TRBV11-2; J gene: TRBJ1-2; CDR3 protein: ASSLNGYGYT
V gene: TRBV2; J gene: TRBJ2-4; CDR3 protein: ASSERRAYGTVKNIQY
V gene: TRBV3-1; J gene: TRBJ2-1; CDR3 protein: ASSQEGGYNEQF
V gene: TRBV20-1; J gene: TRBJ1-2; CDR3 protein: SARDLEHNYGYT
V gene: TRBV12-3/TRBV12-4; J gene: TRBJ1-2; CDR3 protein: ASSLWSSGGYT
V gene: TRBV9; J gene: TRBJ2-7; CDR3 protein: ASSVNQGQAYEQY
V gene: TRBV27; J gene: TRBJ2-1; CDR3 protein: ASSPLGLADYNEQF
V gene: TRBV15; J gene: TRBJ2-1; CDR3 protein: ATIPKGGSEQF
V gene: TRBV7-8; J gene: TRBJ2-7; CDR3 protein: ASSLGRVVYEQY
V gene: TRBV5-1; J gene: TRBJ2-7; CDR3 protein: ASSTQTAGGLRYEQY
V gene: TRBV15; J gene: TRBJ1-2; CDR3 protein: ATSRGTLLSSGYT
V gene: TRBV12-3/TRBV12-4; J gene: TRBJ2-2; CDR3 protein: ASSSHPTGELF
V gene: TRBV7-9; J gene: TRBJ2-7; CDR3 protein: ASSPTGTGINEQY
V gene: TRBV6-5; J gene: TRBJ1-1; CDR3 protein: ASSFQTGLNTEAF
V gene: TRBV6-2/TRBV6-3; J gene: TRBJ2-1; CDR3 protein: ASHRTTGIRETEQF
V gene: TRBV13; J gene: TRBJ2-1; CDR3 protein: ASSLGGSGVASYNEQF
V gene: TRBV27; J gene: TRBJ1-5; CDR3 protein: ASSRFGGSNQPQH
V gene: TRBV9; J gene: TRBJ1-1; CDR3 protein: ASSPSTWDEAF
V gene: TRBV20-1; J gene: TRBJ2-7; CDR3 protein: SARDHAGTLYEQY
V gene: TRBV7-2; J gene: TRBJ1-1; CDR3 protein: ASSGGIGVEAF
V gene: TRBV7-9; J gene: TRBJ1-3; CDR3 protein: SSSGNTIY
V gene: TRBV6-1; J gene: TRBJ1-1; CDR3 protein: ASTADREVITEAF
V gene: TRBV9; J gene: TRBJ2-6; CDR3 protein: ASSVAPGANVLT
V gene: TRBV4-3; J gene: TRBJ1-1; CDR3 protein: ASSQGVGVGTEAF
V gene: TRBV5-1; J gene: TRBJ2-1; CDR3 protein: ASSPNRSYNEQF
V gene: TRBV29-1; J gene: TRBJ2-5; CDR3 protein: SVNTGMQETQY
V gene: TRBV15; J gene: TRBJ1-1; CDR3 protein: ATSRDRSLNTEAF
V gene: TRBV6-5; J gene: TRBJ1-5; CDR3 protein: ASSYSSRGQPQH